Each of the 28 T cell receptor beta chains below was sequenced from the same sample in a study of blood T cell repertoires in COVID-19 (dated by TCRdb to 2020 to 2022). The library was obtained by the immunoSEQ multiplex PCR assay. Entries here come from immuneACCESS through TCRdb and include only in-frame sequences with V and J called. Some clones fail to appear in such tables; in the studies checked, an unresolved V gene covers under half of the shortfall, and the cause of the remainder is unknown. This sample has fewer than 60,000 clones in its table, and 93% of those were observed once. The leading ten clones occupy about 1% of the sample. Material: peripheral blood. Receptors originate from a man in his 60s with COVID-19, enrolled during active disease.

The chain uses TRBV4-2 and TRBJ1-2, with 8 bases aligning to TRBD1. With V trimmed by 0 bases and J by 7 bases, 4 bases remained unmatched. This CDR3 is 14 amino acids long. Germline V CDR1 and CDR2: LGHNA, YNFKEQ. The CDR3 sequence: CASSQEDRVSGYTF. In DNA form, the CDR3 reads TGTGCCAGCAGCCAAGAGGACAGGGTCTCTGGCTACACCTTC.

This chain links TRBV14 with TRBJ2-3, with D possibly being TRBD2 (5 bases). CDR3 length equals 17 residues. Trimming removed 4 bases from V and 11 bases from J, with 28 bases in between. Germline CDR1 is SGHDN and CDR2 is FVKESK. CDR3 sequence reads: CASSRAGPLFDFPGQYF. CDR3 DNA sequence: TGTGCCAGCAGCCGCGCGGGTCCCCTTTTTGATTTTCCTGGGCAGTATTTT.

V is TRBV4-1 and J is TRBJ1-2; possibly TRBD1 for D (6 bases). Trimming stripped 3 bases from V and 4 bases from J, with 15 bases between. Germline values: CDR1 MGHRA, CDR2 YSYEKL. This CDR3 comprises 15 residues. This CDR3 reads CASSQAKDSFYGYTF. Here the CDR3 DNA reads TGCGCCAGCAGCCAGGCCAAGGACAGCTTCTATGGCTACACCTTC.

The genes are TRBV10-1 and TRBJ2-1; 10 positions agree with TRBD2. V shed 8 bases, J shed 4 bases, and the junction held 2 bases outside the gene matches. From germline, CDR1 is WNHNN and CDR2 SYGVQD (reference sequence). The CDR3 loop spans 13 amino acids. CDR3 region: CASQREGYNEQFF. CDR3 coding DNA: TGCGCCAGCCAGCGGGAGGGGTACAATGAGCAGTTCTTC.

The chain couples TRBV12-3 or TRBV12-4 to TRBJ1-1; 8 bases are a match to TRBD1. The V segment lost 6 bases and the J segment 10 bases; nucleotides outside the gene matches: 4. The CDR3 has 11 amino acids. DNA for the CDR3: TGTGCCAGCAGGGGGACAGGCCCAGCTTTCTTT. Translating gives CASRGTGPAFF.

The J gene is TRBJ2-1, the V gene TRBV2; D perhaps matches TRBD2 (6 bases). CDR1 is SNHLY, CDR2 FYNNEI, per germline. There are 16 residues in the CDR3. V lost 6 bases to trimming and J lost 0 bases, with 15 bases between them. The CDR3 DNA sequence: TGTGCCAGCAGGATGGGGGAGGCGGACTCCTACAATGAGCAGTTCTTC. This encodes CASRMGEADSYNEQFF.

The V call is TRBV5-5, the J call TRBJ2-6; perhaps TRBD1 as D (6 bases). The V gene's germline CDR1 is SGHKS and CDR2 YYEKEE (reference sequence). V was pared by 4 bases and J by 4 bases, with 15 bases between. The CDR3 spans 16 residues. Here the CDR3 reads CASSTLTGSGANVLTF. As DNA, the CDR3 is TGTGCCAGCAGCACTCTCACAGGGTCAGGGGCCAACGTCCTGACTTTC.

CDR3 in DNA: TGTGCCAGCAGCTCTTCTAGCGGGGGGGCGTATGAGCAGTTCTTC. Translated: CASSSSSGGAYEQFF. This chain joins TRBV7-9 and TRBJ2-1; TRBD2 aligns across 12 bases. Trimming removed 4 bases from V and 8 bases from J; junction bases left unmatched: 6. CDR1 and CDR2 from the germline V gene are SEHNR and FQNEAQ (reference sequence). The CDR3 runs 15 residues. The variable domain in full, with the rest retrieved from reference TRBV7-9 and TRBJ2-1, is DTGVSQNPRHKITKRGQNVTFRCDPISEHNRLYWYRQTLGQGPEFLTYFQNEAQLEKSRLLSDRFSAERPKGSFSTLEIQRTEQGDSAMYLCASSSSSGGAYEQFFGPGTRLTVL.

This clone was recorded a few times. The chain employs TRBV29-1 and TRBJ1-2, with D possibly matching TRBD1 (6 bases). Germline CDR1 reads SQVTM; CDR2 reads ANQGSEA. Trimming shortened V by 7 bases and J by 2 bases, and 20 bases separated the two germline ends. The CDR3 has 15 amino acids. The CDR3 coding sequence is TGCAGCGGAGACGAGCCGATCAGGGGCAACTATGGCTACACCTTC. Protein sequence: CSGDEPIRGNYGYTF. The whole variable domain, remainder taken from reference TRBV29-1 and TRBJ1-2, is SAVISQKPSRDICQRGTSLTIQCQVDSQVTMMFWYRQQPGQSLTLIATANQGSEATYESGFVIDKFPISRPNLTFSTLTVSNMSPEDSSIYLCSGDEPIRGNYGYTFGSGTRLTVV.

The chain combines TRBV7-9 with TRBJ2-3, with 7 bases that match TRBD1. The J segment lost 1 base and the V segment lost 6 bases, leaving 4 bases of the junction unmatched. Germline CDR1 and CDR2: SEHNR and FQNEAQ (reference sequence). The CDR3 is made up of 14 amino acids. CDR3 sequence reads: CASSPGTGTDTQYF. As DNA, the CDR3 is TGTGCCAGCAGTCCCGGGACAGGCACAGATACGCAGTATTTT.

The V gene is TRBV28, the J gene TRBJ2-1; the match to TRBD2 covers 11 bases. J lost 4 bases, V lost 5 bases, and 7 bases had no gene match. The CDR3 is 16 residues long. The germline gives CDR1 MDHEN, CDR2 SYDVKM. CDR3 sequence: CASSASGTSGYNEQFF. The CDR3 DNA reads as TGTGCCAGCAGTGCCAGTGGGACTAGCGGTTACAATGAGCAGTTCTTC.

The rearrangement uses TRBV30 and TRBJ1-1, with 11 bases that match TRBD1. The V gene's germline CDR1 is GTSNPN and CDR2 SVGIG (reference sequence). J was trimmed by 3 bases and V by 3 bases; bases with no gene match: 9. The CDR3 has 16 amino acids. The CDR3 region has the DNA TGTGCCTGGAGGAGGACAGGGGGCCGTATCCACACTGAAGCTTTCTTT. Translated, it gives CAWRRTGGRIHTEAFF.

CDR3 residues: CATSRPIRERGGGNTGELFF. The CDR3 DNA is TGTGCCACCAGCAGACCTATCCGGGAGCGGGGGGGAGGTAACACCGGGGAGCTGTTTTTT. The V and J genes are TRBV15 and TRBJ2-2, with 10 nucleotides matching TRBD2. The CDR3 sequence is 20 residues long. Germline loops: CDR1 LNHNV, CDR2 YYDKDF (reference sequence). J lost 2 bases, V lost 2 bases, and 14 bases had no gene match. The full variable domain, with the rest looked up from reference TRBV15 and TRBJ2-2, is DAMVIQNPRYQVTQFGKPVTLSCSQTLNHNVMYWYQQKSSQAPKLLFHYYDKDFNNEADTPDNFQSRRPNTSFCFLDIRSPGLGDTAMYLCATSRPIRERGGGNTGELFFGEGSRLTVL.

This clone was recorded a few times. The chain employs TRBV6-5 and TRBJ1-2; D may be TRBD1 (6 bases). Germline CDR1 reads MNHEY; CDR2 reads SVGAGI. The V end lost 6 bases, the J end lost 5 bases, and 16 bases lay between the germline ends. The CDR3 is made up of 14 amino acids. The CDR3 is CASSRPDSSYGYTF. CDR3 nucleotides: TGTGCCAGCAGCAGACCGGACAGCTCATATGGCTACACCTTC.

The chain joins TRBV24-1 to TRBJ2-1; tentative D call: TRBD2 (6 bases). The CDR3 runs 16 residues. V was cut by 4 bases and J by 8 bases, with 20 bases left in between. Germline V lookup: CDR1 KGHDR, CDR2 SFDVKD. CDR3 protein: CATSDPLAGKEYEQFF. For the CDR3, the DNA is TGTGCCACCAGTGACCCCCTGGCGGGGAAGGAATATGAGCAGTTCTTC.

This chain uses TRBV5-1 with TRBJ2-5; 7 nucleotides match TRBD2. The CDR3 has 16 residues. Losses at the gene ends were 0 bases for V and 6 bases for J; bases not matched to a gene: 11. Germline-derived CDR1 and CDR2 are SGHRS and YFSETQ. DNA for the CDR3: TGCGCCAGCAGCTTGGACCGGGAGGTTTGGCCCAAGACCCAGTACTTC. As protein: CASSLDREVWPKTQYF.

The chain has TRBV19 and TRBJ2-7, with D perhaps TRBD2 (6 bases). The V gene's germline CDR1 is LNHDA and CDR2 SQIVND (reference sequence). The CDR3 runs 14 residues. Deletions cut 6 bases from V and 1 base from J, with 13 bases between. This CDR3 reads CASSDGGGSYEQYF. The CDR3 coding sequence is TGTGCCAGTAGCGACGGGGGTGGTTCCTACGAGCAGTACTTC.

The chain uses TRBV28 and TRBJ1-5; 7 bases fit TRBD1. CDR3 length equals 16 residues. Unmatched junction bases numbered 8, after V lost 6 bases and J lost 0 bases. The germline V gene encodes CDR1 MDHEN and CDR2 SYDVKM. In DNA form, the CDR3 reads TGTGCCAGCAGCTACACAGGGGCTTATAGCAATCAGCCCCAGCATTTT. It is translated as CASSYTGAYSNQPQHF.

CDR3 in DNA: TGTGCCAGCAGCTATCAGGGCGGGGGTCTCACCGGGGAGCTGTTTTTT. Amino acid sequence: CASSYQGGGLTGELFF. The gene calls are TRBV7-3 and TRBJ2-2; 7 bases are a match to TRBD2. The CDR3 runs 16 residues. The germline gives CDR1 SGHTA, CDR2 FQGTGA. The V and J ends lost 4 bases and 4 bases, in that order; junction bases with no gene match: 9. Together with reference TRBV7-3 and TRBJ2-2, the CDR3 gives the full variable domain: GAGVSQTPSNKVTEKGKYVELRCDPISGHTALYWYRQSLGQGPEFLIYFQGTGAADDSGLPNDRFFAVRPEGSVSTLKIQRTERGDSAVYLCASSYQGGGLTGELFFGEGSRLTVL.

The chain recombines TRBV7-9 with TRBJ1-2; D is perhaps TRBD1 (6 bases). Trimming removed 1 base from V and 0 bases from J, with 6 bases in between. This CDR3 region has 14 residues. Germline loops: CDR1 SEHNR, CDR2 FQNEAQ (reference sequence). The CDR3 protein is CASSLEGANYGYTF. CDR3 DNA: TGTGCCAGCAGCTTAGAGGGGGCTAACTATGGCTACACCTTC.

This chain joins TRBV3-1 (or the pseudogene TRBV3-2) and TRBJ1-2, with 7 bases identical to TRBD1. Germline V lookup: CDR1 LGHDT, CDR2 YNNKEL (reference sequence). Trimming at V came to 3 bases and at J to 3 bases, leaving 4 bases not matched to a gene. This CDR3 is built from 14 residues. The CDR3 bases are TGTGCCAGCAGCCACCCCGACAGGGACTATGGCTACACCTTC. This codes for CASSHPDRDYGYTF.

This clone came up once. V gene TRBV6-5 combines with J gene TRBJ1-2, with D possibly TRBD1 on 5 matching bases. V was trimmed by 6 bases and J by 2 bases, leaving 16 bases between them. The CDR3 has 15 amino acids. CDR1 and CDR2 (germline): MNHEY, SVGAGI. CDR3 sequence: CASRADRSANYGYTF. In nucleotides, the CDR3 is TGTGCCAGCAGGGCTGACAGAAGTGCGAACTATGGCTACACCTTC.

In DNA, the CDR3 is TGTGCCAGCAAAACAGGGGGCTGGACTGAAGCTTTCTTT. Its translation: CASKTGGWTEAFF. V usage is TRBV11-1 and J usage is TRBJ1-1; 9 bases line up with TRBD1. The CDR3 covers 13 residues. The germline V gene has CDR1 SGHAT and CDR2 FQDESV (reference sequence). V shed 7 bases, J shed 5 bases, and the junction held 5 bases outside the gene matches.

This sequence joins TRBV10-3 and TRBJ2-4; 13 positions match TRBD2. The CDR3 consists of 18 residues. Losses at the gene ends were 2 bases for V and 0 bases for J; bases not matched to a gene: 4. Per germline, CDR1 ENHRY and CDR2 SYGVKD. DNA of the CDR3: TGTGCCATCAGTGAGCCCCGGACTAGCGGGGGAGCCAAAAACATTCAGTACTTC. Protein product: CAISEPRTSGGAKNIQYF.

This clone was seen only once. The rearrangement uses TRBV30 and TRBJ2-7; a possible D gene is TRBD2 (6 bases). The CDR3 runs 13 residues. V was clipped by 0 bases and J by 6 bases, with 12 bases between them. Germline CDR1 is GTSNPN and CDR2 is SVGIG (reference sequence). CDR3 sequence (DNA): TGTGCCTGGAGTGTAATGGGGCGGGGCGAGCAGTACTTC. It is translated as CAWSVMGRGEQYF.

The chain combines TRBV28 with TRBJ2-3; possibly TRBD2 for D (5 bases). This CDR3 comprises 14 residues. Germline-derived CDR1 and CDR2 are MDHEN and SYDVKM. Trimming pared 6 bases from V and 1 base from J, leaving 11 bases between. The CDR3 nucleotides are TGTGCCAGCAGCCCCGGCGGGCGCACAGATACGCAGTATTTT. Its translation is CASSPGGRTDTQYF.

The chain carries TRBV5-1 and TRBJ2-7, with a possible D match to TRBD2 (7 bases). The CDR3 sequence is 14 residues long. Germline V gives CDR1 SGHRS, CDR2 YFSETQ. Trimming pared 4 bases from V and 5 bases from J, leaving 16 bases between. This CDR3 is CASSPAGARDEQYF. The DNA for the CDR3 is TGCGCCAGCAGCCCGGCGGGGGCTAGGGACGAGCAGTACTTC.

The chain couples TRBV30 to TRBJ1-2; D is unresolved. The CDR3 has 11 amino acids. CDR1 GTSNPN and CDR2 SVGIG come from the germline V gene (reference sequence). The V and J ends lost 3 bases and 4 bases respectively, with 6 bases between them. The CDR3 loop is CAWRESYGYTF. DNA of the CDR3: TGTGCCTGGAGGGAGAGCTATGGCTACACCTTC.